One and the same sample provided the 10 T cell receptor beta chains below, sequenced in a study of blood T cell dynamics during melanoma immunotherapy. Sample time point: pre-treatment baseline. The table came from immunoSEQ multiplex PCR; TCRdb's copy has only in-frame clones and leaves some out. This repertoire shows 17,000 or so clones, roughly 80% found once; its top ten account for about 8.1%. The sample consisted of blood, taken from a patient treated with checkpoint blockade. The receptors derive from a human donor with melanoma.

The chain uses TRBV19 and TRBJ2-7; a weak D match, TRBD2 (6 bases). Germline CDR1 LNHDA, CDR2 SQIVND (reference sequence). Between the trimmed V and J ends, which lost 5 bases and 4 bases, there was a span of 9 bases. The CDR3 length is 12 residues. CDR3 bases: TGTGCCAGTAGTCGCGGGGAATACGAGCAGTACTTC. Translation gives CASSRGEYEQYF.

The V call is TRBV5-1, the J call TRBJ2-1; maybe TRBD2 (5 bases). Between the trimmed V and J ends, which lost 3 bases and 1 base, there was a span of 11 bases. This CDR3 comprises 15 residues. Germline CDR1 and CDR2: SGHRS and YFSETQ. CDR3 bases: TGCGCCAGCAGCTCAGCGGACGGGTCCTACAATGAGCAGTTCTTC. It yields the protein CASSSADGSYNEQFF.

The chain has TRBV7-9 and TRBJ2-3; D not certain. The V end lost 5 bases, the J end lost 5 bases, and 11 bases lay between the germline ends. This CDR3 comprises 13 residues. Germline loops: CDR1 SEHNR, CDR2 FQNEAQ (reference sequence). CDR3 nucleotide sequence: TGTGCCAGCAGCGCCGGTGGGCTAGATACGCAGTATTTT. Translated, it gives CASSAGGLDTQYF.

This clone was observed a few times. The chain has TRBV29-1 and TRBJ2-1; D may be TRBD1 or TRBD2 (5 bases each). CDR3 length: 14 residues. Germline assignment: CDR1 SQVTM and CDR2 ANQGSEA. Trimming left V 4 bases short and J 5 bases short, with 15 bases between. DNA of the CDR3: TGCAGCGTTGGGCTTCCGGGACGCGACAATGAGCAGTTCTTC. This translates into CSVGLPGRDNEQFF.

This clone was counted a few times. This chain connects TRBV28 to TRBJ1-5, with 7 bases matching TRBD1. The V gene's germline CDR1 is MDHEN and CDR2 SYDVKM. Unmatched junction bases numbered 11, after V lost 6 bases and J lost 0 bases. This CDR3 has 17 amino acids. In DNA form, the CDR3 reads TGTGCCAGCAGCCGACAGGGAAGGGGACATAGCAATCAGCCCCAGCATTTT. The encoded protein is CASSRQGRGHSNQPQHF.

This rearrangement joins TRBV7-2 to TRBJ2-2, with no clear D. This CDR3 is 15 amino acids long. Germline-derived CDR1 and CDR2 are SGHTA and FQGNSA. The V and J ends lost 7 bases and 0 bases respectively, with 12 bases between them. In DNA form, the CDR3 reads TGTGCCAGCACCCCGTTAGCTTCGAACACCGGGGAGCTGTTTTTT. As protein: CASTPLASNTGELFF.

The rearrangement links TRBV9 to TRBJ2-5, with D unclear. Trimming left V 0 bases short and J 1 base short, with 7 bases between. The CDR3 is made up of 14 amino acids. CDR1 and CDR2 from the germline V gene are SGDLS and YYNGEE. In DNA, the CDR3 is TGTGCCAGCAGCGTAGCTTGGAGCCAAGAGACCCAGTACTTC. Its translation is CASSVAWSQETQYF. Complete variable domain (other parts from reference TRBV9 and TRBJ2-5): DSGVTQTPKHLITATGQRVTLRCSPRSGDLSVYWYQQSLDQGLQFLIQYYNGEERAKGNILERFSAQQFPDLHSELNLSSLELGDSALYFCASSVAWSQETQYFGPGTRLLVL.

The chain combines TRBV7-9 with TRBJ2-5; TRBD2 matches 7 bases. The germline V gene encodes CDR1 SEHNR and CDR2 FQNEAQ (reference sequence). This CDR3 comprises 13 residues. V gave up 0 bases and J gave up 5 bases; unmatched junction bases: 0. CDR3 coding DNA: TGTGCCAGCAGCTTAGCGGGAGGGGAGACCCAGTACTTC. Translated: CASSLAGGETQYF.

This chain uses TRBV18 with TRBJ2-6, with D possibly TRBD1 on 5 matching bases. The CDR3 is 16 residues long. Between the trimmed V and J ends, which lost 0 bases and 4 bases, there was a span of 10 bases. Germline lookup yields CDR1 KGHSH and CDR2 LQKENI. The CDR3 sequence is CASSPPGRAGANVLTF. CDR3 DNA: TGTGCCAGCTCACCACCGGGCAGGGCCGGGGCCAACGTCCTGACTTTC.

This chain connects TRBV21-1 to TRBJ1-5. TRBV21-1 constitutes a pseudogene. The CDR3 is 16 residues long. The CDR3 nucleotides are TGTGCCAGCAGCGGGCCAAGGGTCTGCGACAATCAGCCCCAGCATTTT. This translates into CASSGPRVCDNQPQHF.